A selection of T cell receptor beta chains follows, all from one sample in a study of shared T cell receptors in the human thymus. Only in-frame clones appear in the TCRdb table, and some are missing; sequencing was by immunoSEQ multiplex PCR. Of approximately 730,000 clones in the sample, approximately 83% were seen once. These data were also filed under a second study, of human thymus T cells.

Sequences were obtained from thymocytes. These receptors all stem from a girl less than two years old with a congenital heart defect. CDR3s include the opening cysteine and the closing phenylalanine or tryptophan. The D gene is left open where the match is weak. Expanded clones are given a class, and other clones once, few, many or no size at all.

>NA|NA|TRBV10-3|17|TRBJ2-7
CAISESGRGVSSYEQYF
TGTGCCATCAGTGAGTCCGGGAGAGGGGTCAGCTCCTACGAGCAGTACTTC
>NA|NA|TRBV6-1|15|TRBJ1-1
CASSEVWEMNTEAFF
TGTGCCAGCAGTGAAGTATGGGAGATGAACACTGAAGCTTTCTTT
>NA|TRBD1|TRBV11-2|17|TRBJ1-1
CASSLMAGQGSNTEAFF
TGTGCCAGCAGCCTCATGGCGGGACAGGGCTCGAACACTGAAGCTTTCTTT
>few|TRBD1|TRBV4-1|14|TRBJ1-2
CASSQQGADDGYTF
TGCGCCAGCAGCCAGCAGGGGGCGGACGATGGCTACACCTTC
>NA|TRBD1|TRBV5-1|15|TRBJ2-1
CASSLQGGPYNEQFF
TGCGCCAGCAGCTTACAGGGGGGCCCCTACAATGAGCAGTTCTTC
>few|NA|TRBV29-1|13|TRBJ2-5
CSHRTVATETQYF
TGCAGCCATAGGACAGTAGCGACAGAGACCCAGTACTTC
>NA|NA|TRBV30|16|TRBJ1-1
CAWSVRVWTANTEAFF
TGTGCCTGGAGTGTCAGAGTCTGGACAGCTAACACTGAAGCTTTCTTT
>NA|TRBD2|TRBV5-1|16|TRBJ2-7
CASSDVAGGEVYEQYF
TGCGCCAGCAGCGACGTTGCGGGAGGAGAAGTCTACGAGCAGTACTTC
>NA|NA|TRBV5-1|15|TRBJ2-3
CASSLSPATPNTQYF
TGCGCCAGCAGCTTGTCACCGGCGACACCAAATACGCAGTATTTT
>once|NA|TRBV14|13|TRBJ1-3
CASSQRQGNTIYF
TGTGCCAGCAGCCAACGCCAGGGAAACACCATATATTTT
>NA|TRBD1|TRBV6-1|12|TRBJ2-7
CATKQGAREQYF
TGTGCCACCAAACAGGGGGCGAGGGAGCAGTACTTC
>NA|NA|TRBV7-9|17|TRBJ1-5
CASSSVIGVHSNQPQHF
TGTGCCAGCAGCTCAGTCATCGGGGTCCACAGCAATCAGCCCCAGCATTTT
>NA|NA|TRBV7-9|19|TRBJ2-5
CASSLAHVPHRRQTETQYF
TGTGCCAGCAGCTTAGCACACGTACCACACAGGCGGCAAACAGAGACCCAGTACTTC
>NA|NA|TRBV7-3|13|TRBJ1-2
CASRPGQSGGYTF
TGTGCCAGCAGACCTGGACAGTCCGGGGGCTACACCTTC
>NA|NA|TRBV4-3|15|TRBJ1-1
CASSQALRGNTEAFF
TGCGCCAGCAGCCAAGCCCTAAGGGGGAACACTGAAGCTTTCTTT
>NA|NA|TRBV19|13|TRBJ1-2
CASSTQTAYGYTF
TGTGCCAGTAGTACCCAAACAGCCTATGGCTACACCTTC
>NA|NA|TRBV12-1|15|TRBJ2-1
CATTRRRGGLNEQFF
TGTGCCACGACAAGACGGCGGGGGGGCCTAAATGAGCAGTTCTTC
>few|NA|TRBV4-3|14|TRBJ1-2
CASSQTTANYGYTF
TGCGCCAGCAGCCAGACGACAGCTAACTATGGCTACACCTTC
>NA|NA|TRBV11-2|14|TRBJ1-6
CASSLVRGNSPLHF
TGTGCCAGCAGCTTAGTTCGGGGGAATTCACCCCTCCACTTT
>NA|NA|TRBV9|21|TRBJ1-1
CASSPEGEGKPPPGANTEAFF
TGTGCCAGCAGCCCGGAGGGGGAGGGAAAACCCCCGCCAGGGGCCAACACTGAAGCTTTCTTT
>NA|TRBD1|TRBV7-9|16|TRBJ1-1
CASSLDGQGEDTEAFF
TGTGCCAGCAGCTTAGATGGGCAGGGGGAGGACACTGAAGCTTTCTTT
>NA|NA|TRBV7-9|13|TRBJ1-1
CASSFSGNTEAFF
TGTGCCAGCAGCTTTTCGGGGAACACTGAAGCTTTCTTT
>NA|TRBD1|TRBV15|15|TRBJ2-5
CATSRDLPGGETQYF
TGTGCCACCAGCAGAGATCTTCCAGGGGGAGAGACCCAGTACTTC
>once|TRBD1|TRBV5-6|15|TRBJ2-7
CASSVRDRGSYEQYF
TGTGCCAGCAGCGTCCGGGACAGGGGTTCCTACGAGCAGTACTTC
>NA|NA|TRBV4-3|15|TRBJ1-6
CASSQSPGCNSPLHF
TGCGCCAGCAGCCAATCTCCGGGATGTAATTCACCCCTCCACTTT
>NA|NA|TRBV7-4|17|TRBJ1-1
CASSFHVRGGRTTEAFF
TGTGCCAGCAGCTTCCACGTAAGGGGGGGCCGTACCACTGAAGCTTTCTTT
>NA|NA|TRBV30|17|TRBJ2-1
CAWIPSLDRDEYNEQFF
TGTGCCTGGATCCCATCATTGGACAGAGACGAATACAATGAGCAGTTCTTC
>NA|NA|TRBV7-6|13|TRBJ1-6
CASSSRVVSPLHF
TGTGCCAGCAGCAGCAGGGTGGTTTCACCCCTCCACTTT
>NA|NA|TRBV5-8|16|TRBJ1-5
CASSRPGRVSDQPQHF
TGTGCCAGCAGCCGCCCCGGGAGGGTCTCCGATCAGCCCCAGCATTTT
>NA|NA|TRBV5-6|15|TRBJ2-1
CASSSGLMPADEQFF
TGTGCCAGCAGCTCCGGCCTCATGCCGGCGGATGAGCAGTTCTTC
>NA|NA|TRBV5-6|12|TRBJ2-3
CASSLDGDTQYF
TGTGCCAGCAGCTTGGACGGAGATACGCAGTATTTT
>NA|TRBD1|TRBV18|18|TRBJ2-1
CASSPRGTGQEPYNEQFF
TGTGCCAGCTCACCCAGAGGGACAGGCCAAGAACCCTACAATGAGCAGTTCTTC
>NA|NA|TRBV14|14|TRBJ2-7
CASSQVVADYEQYF
TGTGCCAGCAGCCAAGTGGTGGCCGACTACGAGCAGTACTTC
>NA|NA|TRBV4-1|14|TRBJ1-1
CASRGGPQGGLAFF
TGCGCCAGCAGGGGGGGGCCACAGGGCGGGTTAGCTTTCTTT
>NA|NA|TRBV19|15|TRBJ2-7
CASSLDSNPSYEQYF
TGTGCCAGTAGCCTGGACAGTAATCCTTCCTACGAGCAGTACTTC
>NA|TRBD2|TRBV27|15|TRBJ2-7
CASSLGLAGIYEQYF
TGTGCCAGCAGCCTAGGACTAGCTGGGATCTACGAGCAGTACTTC
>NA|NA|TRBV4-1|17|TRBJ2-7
CASSQDWMDNPPYEQYF
TGCGCCAGCAGCCAAGATTGGATGGACAACCCCCCCTACGAGCAGTACTTC
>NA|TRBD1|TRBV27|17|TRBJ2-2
CASHPHSTGPDTGELFF
TGTGCCAGCCACCCCCACTCGACAGGGCCGGACACCGGGGAGCTGTTTTTT
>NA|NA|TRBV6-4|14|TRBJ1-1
CASSHRVNRGEAFF
TGTGCCAGCAGCCACAGGGTCAACCGAGGGGAAGCTTTCTTT
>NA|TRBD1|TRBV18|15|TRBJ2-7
CASSDGTGETYEQYF
TGTGCCAGCTCAGACGGGACAGGGGAAACCTACGAGCAGTACTTC
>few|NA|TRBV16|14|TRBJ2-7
CASSQWTGVGEQYF
TGTGCCAGCAGCCAATGGACGGGAGTAGGAGAGCAGTACTTC
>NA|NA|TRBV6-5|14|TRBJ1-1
CASSYFRAGPEAFF
TGTGCCAGCAGTTACTTCAGAGCAGGTCCAGAAGCTTTCTTT